The text below deals with one T cell receptor (beta chain). This sample is part of a study of blood T cell repertoires in COVID-19. The V segment lost 0 bases and the J segment 1 base; nucleotides outside the gene matches: 9. The germline V gene encodes CDR1 SGHAT and CDR2 FQNNGV. The CDR3 sequence is 17 residues long. The method was immunoSEQ multiplex PCR; TCRdb's version includes in-frame clones alone and lacks a portion of them. The data contain some 100,000 clones, approximately 86% of them singletons. This clonotype was obtained from a human donor in a cohort sampled during active COVID-19. The chain combines TRBV11-2 with TRBJ2-7, with 7 bases fitting TRBD1. Sequenced sample: peripheral blood. The CDR3 bases are TGTGCCAGCAGCTTAGAGCCGCCTCACAGGGGTTCCTACGAGCAGTACTTC. This gives the protein CASSLEPPHRGSYEQYF. The whole variable domain, remainder taken from reference TRBV11-2 and TRBJ2-7, is EAGVAQSPRYKIIEKRQSVAFWCNPISGHATLYWYQQILGQGPKLLIQFQNNGVVDDSQLPKDRFSAERLKGVDSTLKIQPAKLEDSAVYLCASSLEPPHRGSYEQYFGPGTRLTVT.